This TCR beta chain was recorded in a study of human T cells and chemical hapten exposure. The germline CDR1 and CDR2 sequences are DFQATT and SNEGSKA (reference sequence). The CDR3 spans 15 residues. V dropped 0 bases and J dropped 0 bases, with 9 bases sitting between them. Each CDR3 protein is one row after TCRdb ran MiXCR on the RACE reads. The sample contains over 70,000 distinct CDR3 sequences, about 9.9% of which appear only once. Time point given: patch test 2, 6 weeks after DPC sensitization. This sample's treatment: therapeutic diphenylcyclopropenone sensitization with weekly scalp DPC. The specimen comprised whole blood, sampled in connection with sensitization to the hapten diphenylcyclopropenone (DPC). This receptor was taken from a man between 18 and 35 years old with alopecia areata. Some clones in this sample may be carry-over from other donors' samples. The gene calls are TRBV20-1 and TRBJ1-5; a possible D gene is TRBD1 (5 bases). The CDR3 sequence is CSARDTGFSNQPQHF. The DNA of the CDR3 is TGCAGTGCTAGAGATACAGGTTTTAGCAATCAGCCCCAGCATTTT.